The 22 T cell receptor beta chains below all came from one sample that was sequenced in a study of tumor-infiltrating lymphocytes in primary liver carcinoma. The input was approximately 500 ng total RNA; TCR beta cDNA was made from it with a constant-region primer. ARM-PCR was slightly modified, and three nested multiplex PCR rounds with it gave rise to the TCR beta libraries. TRBV1-TRBV30 forward primers paired with a C-beta reverse primer were used in the first two PCR rounds, which ran about 11 cycles each. TCRdb reprocessed the multiplex PCR reads via MiXCR and lists one record per CDR3 protein. The data contain tens of thousands of distinct CDR3 sequences, 75% of them singletons. Total RNA and DNA came together from 20-30 mg of bulk tissue without cell sorting. The sequenced sample consisted of tumor-adjacent normal liver tissue. The receptors shown here come from a man in his forties with primary liver carcinoma and hepatitis B virus infection.

Comment on this clonotype: At one end the junction does not follow the germline gene, possibly because of a read error. The rearrangement joins TRBV5-6 to TRBJ2-7; either TRBD1 or TRBD2 may fit D (5 bases each). The CDR3 sequence is 14 residues long. The germline CDR1 and CDR2 sequences are SGHDT and YYEEEE. CDR3 DNA: TGTACCAGCAGCCCGGGACCGGGTACTATAGAGCAGTACTTC. As protein: CTSSPGPGTIEQYF.

This clonotype occurred a few times. The chain links TRBV12-3 or TRBV12-4 to TRBJ1-5, with 7 bases fitting TRBD1. The CDR3 runs 16 residues. The V gene end was trimmed by 9 bases and the J gene end by 6 bases; junction bases not matched to a gene: 17. The CDR3 here is CASSPSEQGRAQPQHF. CDR3 nucleotide sequence: TGTGCCAGTAGTCCCTCAGAACAGGGGAGGGCTCAGCCCCAGCATTTT.

Note on this clonotype: A junction boundary mismatches the germline segment, possibly from a read error. The chain carries TRBV11-2 and TRBJ2-7; D is perhaps TRBD1 (5 bases). Germline values: CDR1 SGHAT, CDR2 FQNNGV. CDR3 length: 14 residues. Here the CDR3 DNA reads TGTGCTAGCAGTTCTAACAGGAACTCCTACGACCAGTACTTC. This translates into CASSSNRNSYDQYF.

The chain joins TRBV5-6 to TRBJ2-2; 14 bases map to TRBD2. The CDR3 consists of 19 residues. V gave up 8 bases and J gave up 6 bases; unmatched junction bases: 18. CDR1 SGHDT and CDR2 YYEEEE come from the germline V gene. This CDR3 is CARSRTSGLAGAGSGELFF. CDR3 bases: TGTGCCAGGAGCCGAACTTCGGGACTAGCGGGAGCAGGCTCCGGGGAGCTGTTTTTT.

In its sample, this clonotype was seen once. The chain joins TRBV5-1 to TRBJ2-2, with D perhaps TRBD2 (5 bases). Trimming left V 4 bases short and J 14 bases short, with 21 bases between. From germline, CDR1 is SGHRS and CDR2 YFSETQ. This CDR3 is 14 amino acids long. CDR3 nucleotide sequence: TGCGCCAGCAGCGACACCGATAAGGCCGGGAACCTGTTTTTT. Translated: CASSDTDKAGNLFF.

This clonotype is labeled medium-sized. The rearrangement joins TRBV4-3 to TRBJ2-1, with D unresolved. This CDR3 has 16 residues. Per the germline V gene, CDR1 is LGHNA and CDR2 is YSLEER. V was shortened by 2 bases and J by 5 bases, with 16 bases between the two germline ends. Here the CDR3 DNA reads TGCGCCAGCAGCCAATTCCCCCCCCCGGCGGACAATGAGCAGTTCTTC. Its protein is CASSQFPPPADNEQFF.

The chain has TRBV29-1 and TRBJ1-2; D call uncertain. Trimming removed 0 bases from V and 8 bases from J, with 16 bases in between. This CDR3 spans 14 amino acids. Germline CDR1 SQVTM, CDR2 ANQGSEA. CDR3 nucleotides: TGCAGCGTTGAAGAGGAAGAAAGGCATGGGGGCTACACCTTC. Residues: CSVEEEERHGGYTF.

Points on this clonotype: The missing conserved phenylalanine or tryptophan at the end of this CDR3 makes a read error likely. The V and J genes are TRBV29-1 and TRBJ2-5, with 11 bases aligning to TRBD2. This CDR3 is 15 amino acids long. Germline CDR1 SQVTM, CDR2 ANQGSEA. This CDR3 is CSVGRIAGGQETQYC. The CDR3 DNA is TGCAGCGTGGGCAGAATAGCGGGAGGGCAAGAGACACAGTACTGC.

With regard to this clonotype: The junction differs from germline at one of its ends, possibly a read error. This sequence joins TRBV28 and TRBJ2-5; D is perhaps TRBD1 or TRBD2 (5 bases each). This CDR3 has 14 residues. Germline CDR1 reads MDHEN; CDR2 reads SYDVKM. CDR3 sequence (DNA): TGTGCCAGCAGTTTATCACGAGGGGAAGAGACCAAGTACTTC. This encodes CASSLSRGEETKYF. The full variable domain, rest sourced from reference TRBV28 and TRBJ2-5, is DVKVTQSSRYLVKRTGEKVFLECVQDMDHENMFWYRQDPGLGLRLIYFSYDVKMKEKGDIPEGYSVSREKKERFSLILESASTNQTSMYLCASSLSRGEETKYFGPGTRLLVL.

Turning to this clonotype: A much larger clonotype is one base distant, so this may be a read error. The V and J genes are TRBV9 and TRBJ2-7; D gene unclear. There are 15 residues in the CDR3. Trimming removed 0 bases from V and 4 bases from J, with 14 bases in between. From germline, CDR1 is SGDLS and CDR2 YYNGEE. Written as DNA, the CDR3 is TGTGCCAGCAGCGTAGGGGTCAGGTCGACGTACGAGCAGTACTTC. Protein: CASSVGVRSTYEQYF.

On this clonotype itself: Mismatch with germline at one junction end may stem from a read error. V usage is TRBV11-1 and J usage is TRBJ2-4; 11 bases are a match to TRBD2. Germline CDR1 reads SGHAT; CDR2 reads FQDESV (reference sequence). The CDR3 loop spans 17 amino acids. In DNA, the CDR3 is TGTGCCAGCAGCGTTCCCGAGACTAGCGGGACCAAAAACATTCGGTACTTC. Its translation: CASSVPETSGTKNIRYF.

In the case of this clonotype: Here the CDR3 omits its conserved ending phenylalanine or tryptophan, so a read error is the likely source. The chain combines TRBV6-5 with TRBJ2-3, with TRBD2 identical over 9 bases. Germline CDR1 reads MNHEY; CDR2 reads SVGAGI. The CDR3 extends over 15 amino acids. CDR3 in DNA: TGTGCCAGCAACGCAGGGCTAGCGGGAACAGATACTCAGTATTAT. Protein product: CASNAGLAGTDTQYY.

Notes on this clonotype: This may be a read error: a much more frequent sequence differs by one nucleotide. The chain has TRBV28 and TRBJ2-7; TRBD1 matches at 8 bases. Germline CDR1 and CDR2: MDHEN and SYDVKM. The CDR3 sequence is 14 residues long. The CDR3 DNA sequence: TGTGCCGGCAGTTTAAGGACAGGGCCGAACGAGCAGTACTTC. This encodes CAGSLRTGPNEQYF.

The table lists this clonotype with many counts. The rearrangement uses TRBV10-1 and TRBJ2-2; D is perhaps TRBD2 (6 bases). The V and J ends lost 11 bases and 1 base respectively, with 14 bases between them. CDR1 WNHNN and CDR2 SYGVQD come from the germline V gene (reference sequence). The CDR3 contains 14 residues. The CDR3 spells CASQPGENTGELFF. For the CDR3, the DNA is TGCGCCTCCCAACCGGGGGAGAACACCGGGGAGCTGTTTTTT.

Concerning this clonotype: The junction differs from germline at one of its ends, possibly a read error. This rearrangement joins TRBV6-6 to TRBJ1-1, with D unresolved. CDR1 is MNHNY, CDR2 SVGAGI, per germline (reference sequence). The CDR3 length is 11 residues. CDR3 in DNA: TGTGCCGGCACTGTGAGCACTGAGGCTTTCTTT. Its protein product is CAGTVSTEAFF.

In its sample, this clonotype was seen once. Relative to the germline gene, one junction end is altered; a read error may explain this. The chain links TRBV11-1 to TRBJ2-4, with D unclear. The CDR3 spans 13 residues. The germline gives CDR1 SGHAT, CDR2 FQDESV (reference sequence). The CDR3 is CAGSRMQCDIQYF. DNA for the CDR3: TGTGCCGGCAGCCGGATGCAGTGTGACATTCAGTACTTC.

This clonotype is medium-sized within its sample. The rearrangement uses TRBV29-1 and TRBJ1-1; perhaps TRBD1 as D (6 bases). Trimming removed 1 base at V and 0 bases at J, with 12 bases between. Germline assignment: CDR1 SQVTM and CDR2 ANQGSEA. There are 15 residues in the CDR3. This CDR3 is CSVEGGDTVNTEAFF. CDR3 nucleotide sequence: TGCAGCGTTGAAGGAGGGGACACAGTGAACACTGAAGCTTTCTTT.

The chain has TRBV19 and TRBJ2-2; D call uncertain. The CDR3 has 15 residues. The V gene lost 4 bases and the J gene lost 3 bases, with 12 bases spanning the gap. Germline assignment: CDR1 LNHDA and CDR2 SQIVND (reference sequence). CDR3 sequence: CASSTADRHTGELFF. CDR3 bases: TGTGCCAGTAGTACAGCAGACCGGCACACCGGGGAGCTGTTTTTT.

This clonotype is medium-sized (0.01 to 0.1%). The chain couples TRBV12-3 or TRBV12-4 to TRBJ1-5; 9 nucleotides align to TRBD1. Trimming at V came to 5 bases and at J to 6 bases, leaving 11 bases not matched to a gene. CDR3 length equals 16 residues. DNA of the CDR3: TGTGCCAGCAGTCCCTCAGGACAGGGGAGGGCTCAGCCCCAGCATTTT. It encodes CASSPSGQGRAQPQHF.

The rearrangement uses TRBV10-3 and TRBJ2-5, with 11 bases that match TRBD2. The V segment lost 5 bases and the J segment 5 bases; nucleotides outside the gene matches: 7. This CDR3 comprises 15 residues. Germline CDR1 ENHRY, CDR2 SYGVKD. For the CDR3, the DNA is TGTGCCATCAGTAACCCTAGCGGGAGGCGGGAGACCCAGTACTTC. Protein sequence: CAISNPSGRRETQYF.

This chain connects TRBV6-5 to TRBJ2-1; 14 bases are shared with TRBD2. The CDR3 runs to 17 residues. Germline lookup yields CDR1 MNHEY and CDR2 SVGAGI. The CDR3 loop reads CAGSYSGTSGRGNEQFF. The CDR3 DNA follows: TGTGCAGGCAGTTATTCCGGGACTAGCGGGAGAGGGAATGAGCAGTTCTTC.

Of note for this clonotype: Its ends do not fully match the called genes, so a read error is possible. The chain has TRBV6-6 and TRBJ1-5; no reliable D call. CDR1 MNHNY and CDR2 SVGAGI come from the germline V gene (reference sequence). The CDR3 sequence is 13 residues long. The CDR3 DNA sequence: TGTGCAACTGGCGGAGAGTGGGATCATCCCCAGCATTTT. Translating gives CATGGEWDHPQHF.